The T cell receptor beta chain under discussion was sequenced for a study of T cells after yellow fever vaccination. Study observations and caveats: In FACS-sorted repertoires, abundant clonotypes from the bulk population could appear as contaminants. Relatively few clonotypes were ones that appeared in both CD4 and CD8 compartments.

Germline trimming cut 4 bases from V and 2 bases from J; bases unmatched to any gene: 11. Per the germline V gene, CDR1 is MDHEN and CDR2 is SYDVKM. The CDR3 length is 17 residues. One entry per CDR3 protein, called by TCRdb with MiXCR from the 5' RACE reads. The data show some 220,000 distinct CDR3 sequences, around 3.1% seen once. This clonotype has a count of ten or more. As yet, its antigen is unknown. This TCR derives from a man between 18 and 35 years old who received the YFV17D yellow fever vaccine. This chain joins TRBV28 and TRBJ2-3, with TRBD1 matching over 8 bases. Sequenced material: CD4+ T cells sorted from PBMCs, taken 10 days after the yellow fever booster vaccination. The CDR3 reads CASSWTEGQVHTDTQYF. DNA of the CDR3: TGTGCCAGCAGTTGGACCGAGGGACAGGTCCACACAGATACGCAGTATTTT.